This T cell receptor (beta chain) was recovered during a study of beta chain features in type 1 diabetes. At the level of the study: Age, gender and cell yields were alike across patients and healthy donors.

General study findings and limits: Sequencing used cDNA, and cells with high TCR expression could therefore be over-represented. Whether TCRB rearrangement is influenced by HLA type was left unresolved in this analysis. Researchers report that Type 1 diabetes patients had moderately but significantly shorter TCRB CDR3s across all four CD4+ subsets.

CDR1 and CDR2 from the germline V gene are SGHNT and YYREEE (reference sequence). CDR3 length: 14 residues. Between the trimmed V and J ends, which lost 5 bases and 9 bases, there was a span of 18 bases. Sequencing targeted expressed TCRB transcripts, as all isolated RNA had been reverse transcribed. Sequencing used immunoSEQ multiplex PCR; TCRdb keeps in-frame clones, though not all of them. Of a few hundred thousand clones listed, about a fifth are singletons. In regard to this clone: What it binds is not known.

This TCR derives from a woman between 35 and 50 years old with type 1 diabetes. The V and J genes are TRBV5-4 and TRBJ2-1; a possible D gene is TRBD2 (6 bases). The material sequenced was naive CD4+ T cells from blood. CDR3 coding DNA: TGTGCCAGCAGTCGTAACGGGGGAGAGGCTGAGCAGTTCTTC. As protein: CASSRNGGEAEQFF.